This TCR beta chain was captured in a study of T-cell reconstitution after alpha-beta-depleted transplantation in children. With 5 bases clipped from V and 5 bases from J, the junction kept 5 bases outside the gene matches. The CDR3 extends over 13 amino acids. Germline V gives CDR1 SQVTM, CDR2 ANQGSEA. For TCRbeta, the library was prepared with unique molecular identifiers. TCRdb itself ran the PCR reads through MiXCR, one entry per CDR3 protein. The profile shows a few hundred thousand distinct CDR3 sequences, 10% to 15% of them singletons. Study-wide results and caveats: Newly made T cells mostly supplied T-cell counts and diversity one year after transplant. High day-60 TCRbeta diversity in some patients came from surviving recipient T cells and thymic progenitors.

On this clonotype: Its target is unknown.

The chain uses TRBV29-1 and TRBJ1-2, with TRBD1 identical over 10 bases. The source is a male patient younger than 18 who had a stem cell transplant for acute myeloid leukemia, so the T cells may come from the graft donor. Source: PBMCs, mostly from graft donor cells, taken 360 days after TCRalphabeta/CD19-depleted stem cell transplant. In nucleotides, the CDR3 is TGCAGCGTTTCCGGGACAGGGGTTTATGGCTACACCTTC. Translation gives CSVSGTGVYGYTF.